This entry concerns a single T cell receptor beta chain. Sequencing used immunoSEQ multiplex PCR; TCRdb keeps in-frame clones, though not all of them. Counted here are 50,000 to 70,000 clones, around 84% occurring once; the ten biggest clones make up approximately 6.6%. The sample belongs to a study of blood T cell repertoires in COVID-19. Trimming at V came to 1 base and at J to 5 bases, leaving 5 bases not matched to a gene. Germline CDR1 is SGHTA and CDR2 is FQGNSA. There are 18 residues in the CDR3. The rearrangement joins TRBV7-2 to TRBJ2-1; 16 bases are shared with TRBD2. The sequencing sample was made of peripheral blood. The source of this sequence is a man in his fifties or sixties with active COVID-19. This chain's CDR3 is CASSLVGTSGRADNEQFF. The DNA of the CDR3 is TGTGCCAGCAGCTTAGTTGGGACTAGCGGGAGGGCCGACAATGAGCAGTTCTTC.